A single sample gave rise to the 24 T cell receptor beta chains below, sequenced in a study of T cells in Graves' hyperthyroidism and ophthalmopathy. TCR beta CDR3 regions were amplified from RNA transcripts. Using the HTBI primer set, a first-round RT-PCR was run on the TCR CDR3. TCRdb re-analysed the multiplex PCR reads in MiXCR, keeping a single row per CDR3 protein. Among 300,000 to 400,000 distinct CDR3 sequences listed, around 14% were seen once. The sample taken for sequencing was blood. The receptors were sampled from a woman aged 18 to 35 with Graves' hyperthyroidism.

V gene TRBV19 combines with J gene TRBJ1-5; TRBD1 matches 12 bases. Germline V gives CDR1 LNHDA, CDR2 SQIVND (reference sequence). Trimming removed 4 bases from V and 6 bases from J; junction bases left unmatched: 10. The CDR3 is made up of 17 amino acids. In DNA form, the CDR3 reads TGTGCCAGTAGTAGTCCCGGGACAGGGGGCTGGGGTCAGCCCCAGCATTTT. It codes for CASSSPGTGGWGQPQHF. The variable domain in full, with the rest retrieved from reference TRBV19 and TRBJ1-5, is DGGITQSPKYLFRKEGQNVTLSCEQNLNHDAMYWYRQDPGQGLRLIYYSQIVNDFQKGDIAEGYSVSREKKESFPLTVTSAQKNPTAFYLCASSSPGTGGWGQPQHFGDGTRLSIL.

This clonotype was seen many times. J is TRBJ2-5 and V is TRBV11-2; D not certain. V dropped 1 base and J dropped 5 bases, with 14 bases sitting between them. Germline lookup yields CDR1 SGHAT and CDR2 FQNNGV. This CDR3 contains 15 residues. The CDR3 DNA reads TGTGCCAGCAGCTTAGGAACAAGCGTTCGGGAGACCCAGTACTTC. This encodes CASSLGTSVRETQYF.

This clonotype was recorded a few times. The rearrangement joins TRBV10-3 to TRBJ2-5, with 7 positions matching TRBD2. Germline lookup yields CDR1 ENHRY and CDR2 SYGVKD. Trimming removed 6 bases from V and 13 bases from J; junction bases left unmatched: 11. This CDR3 contains 12 residues. DNA for the CDR3: TGTGCCATCAGGGAAGGCGGGGGTAGTAGGTACTTC. As protein: CAIREGGGSRYF.

This clonotype was counted many times. This chain joins TRBV7-2 and TRBJ1-3; 9 bases fit TRBD1. CDR1 and CDR2 from the germline V gene are SGHTA and FQGNSA. The trim removed 5 bases at V and 1 base at J, leaving 6 bases unmatched. The CDR3 covers 16 residues. The CDR3 DNA reads as TGTGCCAGCAGCAACGGACAGGGGAGGTCTGGAAACACCATATATTTT. Protein product: CASSNGQGRSGNTIYF.

This clonotype was picked up many times. J is TRBJ1-2 and V is TRBV5-6; 8 nucleotides match TRBD1. CDR1 SGHDT and CDR2 YYEEEE come from the germline V gene. Trimming at V came to 0 bases and at J to 6 bases, leaving 7 bases not matched to a gene. The CDR3 runs to 15 residues. The CDR3 here is CASSLAGQGANGYTF. The CDR3 nucleotides are TGTGCCAGCAGCTTGGCGGGCCAGGGGGCAAATGGCTACACCTTC.

This sequence joins TRBV7-8 and TRBJ2-6, with TRBD1 matching 10 bases. Germline V lookup: CDR1 SGHVS, CDR2 FQNEAQ. The junction had 14 bases not matched to a gene; V was cut back by 5 bases and J by 4 bases. There are 19 residues in the CDR3. The DNA for the CDR3 is TGTGCCAGCAGCGGCCTGAGACAGGGGGCGTTGCGCGGGGCCAACGTCCTGACTTTC. Protein sequence: CASSGLRQGALRGANVLTF.

This clonotype was detected ten times or more. This chain joins TRBV7-2 and TRBJ1-1, with a possible D match to TRBD1 (5 bases). The CDR3 loop spans 16 amino acids. Germline lookup yields CDR1 SGHTA and CDR2 FQGNSA. The V end was cut by 2 bases, the J end by 0 bases, with 13 bases between. The CDR3, as DNA: TGTGCCAGCAGCTTAAGGCAGGGACTAATGAACACTGAAGCTTTCTTT. It yields the protein CASSLRQGLMNTEAFF.

In the case of this clonotype: A read error may explain this, as a much larger clone is one base away. This CDR3 reads CASSRRPEETQYF. The CDR3 nucleotides read TGTGCCAGCAGCCGACGGCCCGAAGAGACCCAGTACTTC. The chain recombines TRBV11-3 with TRBJ2-5; unclear D gene. Trimming shortened V by 5 bases and J by 3 bases, and 10 bases separated the two germline ends. The length of the CDR3 is 13 residues. Germline V gene data show CDR1 as SGHNT and CDR2 as YENEEA.

At least ten counts were recorded for this clonotype. The CDR3 sequence is CASSLGGAGYEQYF. In nucleotides, the CDR3 is TGTGCCAGCAGTTTAGGGGGCGCAGGCTACGAGCAGTACTTC. This rearrangement joins TRBV28 to TRBJ2-7, with D perhaps TRBD1 (6 bases). Per germline, CDR1 MDHEN and CDR2 SYDVKM. Deletions cut 2 bases from V and 3 bases from J, with 11 bases between. The CDR3 has 14 residues. The complete variable domain, with remaining parts taken from reference TRBV28 and TRBJ2-7, reads DVKVTQSSRYLVKRTGEKVFLECVQDMDHENMFWYRQDPGLGLRLIYFSYDVKMKEKGDIPEGYSVSREKKERFSLILESASTNQTSMYLCASSLGGAGYEQYFGPGTRLTVT.

Many counts were recorded for this clonotype. The CDR3: CASSLSGMGGYTF. CDR3 nucleotide sequence: TGTGCCAGCAGCTTATCAGGGATGGGTGGCTACACCTTC. The chain has TRBV7-8 and TRBJ1-2; D possibly corresponds to TRBD1 (5 bases). The CDR3 contains 13 residues. CDR1 and CDR2 (germline): SGHVS, FQNEAQ. The V and J ends lost 2 bases and 7 bases respectively, with 11 bases between them.

The sample holds many counts of this clonotype. The chain uses TRBV27 and TRBJ2-2; 10 nucleotides line up with TRBD2. J gave up 4 bases and V 2 bases, and 4 bases lay outside the gene matches. The CDR3 sequence is 16 residues long. Germline V gives CDR1 MNHEY, CDR2 SMNVEV (reference sequence). The CDR3 loop reads CASSLLAGDGTGELFF. The CDR3 region has the DNA TGTGCCAGCAGTTTACTAGCGGGAGATGGCACCGGGGAGCTGTTTTTT.

This clonotype came up many times. This chain connects TRBV12-3 or TRBV12-4 to TRBJ1-5; D call uncertain. CDR3 size: 17 residues. The germline V and J ends were trimmed by 1 base and 1 base, with 14 bases remaining between them. Written as DNA, the CDR3 is TGTGCCAGCAGTTTAGGGTCGAGGGCCGGGAGCAATCAGCCCCAGCATTTT. It yields the protein CASSLGSRAGSNQPQHF.

The table lists this clonotype with many counts. This rearrangement joins TRBV4-2 to TRBJ2-5, with TRBD1 matching over 9 bases. The CDR3 contains 15 residues. The germline gives CDR1 LGHNA, CDR2 YNFKEQ. J was trimmed by 4 bases and V by 0 bases; bases with no gene match: 3. The CDR3 nucleotides read TGTGCCAGCAGCCAAGAAGGACAGGGGAGAGAGACCCAGTACTTC. It codes for CASSQEGQGRETQYF.

Only a few counts were recorded for this clonotype. The chain uses TRBV28 and TRBJ1-2; tentative D call: TRBD1 (5 bases). Germline V gene sequence: CDR1 MDHEN, CDR2 SYDVKM. Trimming left V 8 bases short and J 5 bases short, with 12 bases between. CDR3 length: 12 residues. The CDR3 DNA follows: TGTGCCAGCGCCAGGGAATATTATGGCTACACCTTC. It is translated as CASAREYYGYTF.

This chain joins TRBV7-9 and TRBJ2-2, with a possible D match to TRBD2 (5 bases). Germline lookup yields CDR1 SEHNR and CDR2 FQNEAQ (reference sequence). This CDR3 is built from 13 residues. V was clipped by 8 bases and J by 2 bases, with 9 bases between them. CDR3 residues: CASFGGNTGELFF. CDR3 nucleotide sequence: TGTGCCAGCTTCGGAGGAAACACCGGGGAGCTGTTTTTT.

This clonotype was picked up a small number of times. The chain links TRBV3-1 to TRBJ2-7; possibly TRBD1 or TRBD2 for D (6 bases each). Trimming removed 0 bases from V and 2 bases from J, with 11 bases in between. This CDR3 is 15 amino acids long. Germline V gives CDR1 LGHDT, CDR2 YNNKEL (reference sequence). In DNA, the CDR3 is TGTGCCAGCAGCCAAGAGGGGGGCGGGCCCTACGAGCAGTACTTC. This encodes CASSQEGGGPYEQYF.

V usage is TRBV27 and J usage is TRBJ2-7, with 8 bases matching TRBD2. The CDR3 sequence is 14 residues long. V lost 2 bases, J lost 3 bases, and 3 bases stayed unmatched. Germline V gene data show CDR1 as MNHEY and CDR2 as SMNVEV (reference sequence). CDR3 loop: CASSLREGHYEQYF. The CDR3 region has the DNA TGTGCCAGCAGTTTACGGGAGGGGCACTACGAGCAGTACTTC.

In this sample, this clonotype turned up many times. The chain combines TRBV6-1 with TRBJ1-5; no definite D call. CDR3 size: 13 residues. The germline gives CDR1 MNHNS, CDR2 SASEGT. The V end was cut by 1 base, the J end by 4 bases, with 5 bases between. CDR3 DNA sequence: TGTGCCAGCAGTGAAGTTGGGAATCAGCCCCAGCATTTT. Translating it yields CASSEVGNQPQHF.

This clonotype was seen repeatedly, ten times or more. The chain joins TRBV4-3 to TRBJ2-1; TRBD2 matches 7 bases. This CDR3 is built from 17 residues. Trimming removed 4 bases from V and 3 bases from J; junction bases left unmatched: 12. The germline V gene has CDR1 LGHNA and CDR2 YSLEER. The CDR3 DNA sequence: TGCGCCAGCAGCCCAACTTCAACTAGCGTAAACTACAATGAGCAGTTCTTC. This gives the protein CASSPTSTSVNYNEQFF.

This rearrangement joins TRBV5-4 to TRBJ2-5; 8 bases match TRBD2. CDR1 is SGHNT, CDR2 YYREEE, per germline (reference sequence). V lost 4 bases and J lost 4; bases outside the gene matches: 12. The length of the CDR3 is 16 residues. CDR3 in DNA: TGTGCCAGCAGCGCCGGGACTAGTTCCTTTGTAGAGACCCAGTACTTC. Translated, it gives CASSAGTSSFVETQYF.

In this sample, this clonotype turned up many times. The chain carries TRBV28 and TRBJ2-7; D may correspond to TRBD1 or TRBD2 (6 bases each). Germline values: CDR1 MDHEN, CDR2 SYDVKM. V lost 3 bases to trimming and J lost 1 base, with 13 bases between them. This CDR3 is built from 15 residues. As DNA, the CDR3 is TGTGCCAGCAGTTTGTGGGGGGCCGGATCCTACGAGCAGTACTTC. Translation gives CASSLWGAGSYEQYF.

There are many counts of this clonotype. The chain carries TRBV5-6 and TRBJ1-4; D perhaps matches TRBD1 (5 bases). Germline loops: CDR1 SGHDT, CDR2 YYEEEE. CDR3 length: 17 amino acids. Trimming removed 1 base from V and 4 bases from J, with 17 bases in between. CDR3 residues: CASSLLRVGTRNEKLFF. DNA of the CDR3: TGTGCCAGCAGCTTGCTTCGGGTAGGGACCCGTAATGAAAAACTGTTTTTT. The full variable domain, with the rest looked up from reference TRBV5-6 and TRBJ1-4, is DAGVTQSPTHLIKTRGQQVTLRCSPKSGHDTVSWYQQALGQGPQFIFQYYEEEERQRGNFPDRFSGHQFPNYSSELNVNALLLGDSALYLCASSLLRVGTRNEKLFFGSGTQLSVL.

This clonotype occurred many times. J is TRBJ2-3 and V is TRBV20-1, with unresolved D. CDR1 DFQATT and CDR2 SNEGSKA come from the germline V gene (reference sequence). The CDR3 length is 15 residues. V lost 6 bases, J lost 2 bases, and 18 bases lay in between. The CDR3 coding sequence is TGCAGTGCCGAGACCGACCCCTTCTCCACAGATACGCAGTATTTT. This codes for CSAETDPFSTDTQYF.

This clonotype was observed many times. This rearrangement joins TRBV24-1 to TRBJ2-5; no firm D call. The germline V and J ends were trimmed by 7 bases and 3 bases, with 14 bases remaining between them. Looked up from germline, CDR1 is KGHDR and CDR2 is SFDVKD. The CDR3 totals 14 residues. CDR3: CATSSGAREETQYF. DNA of the CDR3: TGTGCCACCAGCTCTGGAGCTAGGGAAGAGACCCAGTACTTC.